This paragraph reports one T cell receptor beta chain. The CDR3 extends over 15 amino acids. Germline CDR1 and CDR2: SNHLY and FYNNEI. With V trimmed by 6 bases and J by 0 bases, 5 bases remained unmatched. The sample is drawn from a study of blood T cells in healthy people across ages. Using a J-beta primer mix together with a sample-barcoded 5' primer, a second PCR was run for about 6 to 12 cycles. The template-switch adaptor, which had 12 random nucleotides, put a tag on each cDNA molecule. Individual samples furnished no less than 2.5 million CDR3-containing paired-end reads apiece. TCRdb used MiXCR to reprocess the 5' RACE reads, holding one entry per CDR3 protein. The sample contains hundreds of thousands of distinct CDR3 sequences, about 30% of which appear only once.

The sequence derives from a woman aged 80 or older in good health. This rearrangement joins TRBV2 to TRBJ1-5, with 7 bases matching TRBD1. Sequenced material: blood. CDR3 sequence (DNA): TGTGCCAGCAGGACAGGGAGACTTAGCAATCAGCCCCAGCATTTT. Amino acid sequence: CASRTGRLSNQPQHF.